Sequencing of this TCR beta chain was carried out in a study of cytotoxic CD8 clonotypes in ibrutinib-treated CLL. Study-level background: Patient counts were 11 relapsed/refractory, about 15 treatment-naive and about 18 IGHV unmutated.

Some clones are missing from TCRdb's copy, which holds only in-frame ones; the method was immunoSEQ multiplex PCR. The data hold about 160,000 clones, with around nine tenths observed a single time. With respect to this clone: Its antigen remains unknown.

The CDR3 covers 17 residues. Germline V gives CDR1 SQVTM, CDR2 ANQGSEA. V lost 1 base and J 1 base, leaving 17 bases between the germline ends. Findings and limits, study-wide: Among the clonotypes, public ones were uncommon and contracted or held stable on treatment.

The chain combines TRBV29-1 with TRBJ2-1; TRBD1 or TRBD2 may be the D gene (5 bases each). This receptor was obtained from a human donor with chronic lymphocytic leukemia. The sequencing here drew on PBMCs, taken at disease progression, from a patient treated with ibrutinib. The CDR3 reads CSVEAAGWGSSYNEQFF. The CDR3, as DNA: TGCAGCGTTGAAGCGGCAGGTTGGGGGTCGTCCTACAATGAGCAGTTCTTC.